This TCR beta chain was identified during a study of T cell therapy after organ transplantation. Turning to the study itself: Expansion used a peptide pool of 30 HLA class I and II CMV epitopes.

Looked up from germline, CDR1 is ENHRY and CDR2 is SYGVKD. V dropped 0 bases and J dropped 4; count of bases not matched to a gene: 6. The CDR3 length is 16 residues. In the case of this clone: Its antigen is unidentified.

Some clones are missing from TCRdb's copy, which holds only in-frame ones; the method was immunoSEQ multiplex PCR. The sample records a few thousand clones, about 69% being singletons. Time point defined: 20-29 weeks after completion of therapy. The TCR sequence derives from a human patient who had received a solid organ transplant and had CMV disease. Some T cells may arise from the graft donor. The V call is TRBV10-3, the J call TRBJ2-5, with 9 nucleotides matching TRBD2. The source material was CD8+ T cells from blood, sampled after autologous CMV-specific T cell therapy. This CDR3 is CAISESGSGSAETQYF. CDR3 nucleotides: TGTGCCATCAGTGAGTCGGGTAGCGGGAGTGCAGAGACCCAGTACTTC.